This TCR beta chain comes out of a study of chemoradiotherapy in HPV16-positive cancers. This clone came up once. Its antigen is unidentified. The table came from immunoSEQ multiplex PCR; TCRdb's copy has only in-frame clones and leaves some out. The sample contains 40,000 to 60,000 clones, more than 75% of which appear only once. Samples were taken several times over chemoradiotherapy. V shed 8 bases and J shed 0 bases, with 10 bases lying between them. The germline gives CDR1 LNHDA, CDR2 SQIVND (reference sequence). CDR3 length: 14 amino acids. Study-level points and caveats: Non-HPV-specific T cells did not expand in tumors during treatment, whereas candidate HPV-specific clones and E7-related motifs did. Functional assays defining HPV-specific T cells used only a couple of HPV16-positive patients.

This specimen was blood, taken from a patient who underwent chemoradiotherapy. The sequence derives from a human donor with HPV-associated anogenital cancer. The chain uses TRBV19 and TRBJ1-4; D is undetermined. In nucleotides, the CDR3 is TGTGCCAGTTCTCCAGGTGCAACTAATGAAAAACTGTTTTTT. It codes for CASSPGATNEKLFF. Drawing the rest from reference TRBV19 and TRBJ1-4, the complete variable domain is DGGITQSPKYLFRKEGQNVTLSCEQNLNHDAMYWYRQDPGQGLRLIYYSQIVNDFQKGDIAEGYSVSREKKESFPLTVTSAQKNPTAFYLCASSPGATNEKLFFGSGTQLSVL.